Listed below are T cell receptor beta chains from one sample, sequenced in a study of blood T cells in healthy people across ages. TCRdb fed the 5' RACE reads into MiXCR, producing one record per CDR3 protein. The table lists hundreds of thousands of distinct CDR3 sequences, about 62% of them singletons. The sample was blood. These receptors were obtained from a man younger than 40 in good health. The conserved cysteine and the conserved F or W are not part of the CDR3 here. Only part of the rows carry a size: once, few, many, or a class if the clone is expanded.

V,size,J,CDR3
TRBV7-9,NA,TRBJ2-4,AIGGAAKNIQY
TRBV7-9,NA,TRBJ2-3,ASSLTGQTNTQY
TRBV28,few,NA,ASCRPGGYEQY
TRBV6-6,few,NA,ASSYSRESDEQY
TRBV29-1,NA,TRBJ1-1,SVEDRTEAF
TRBV7-2,NA,TRBJ1-2,ASSQGGGTGADYGYT
TRBV10-3,few,TRBJ2-7,AISVGGSSYEQY
TRBV29-1,NA,TRBJ2-3,SVDWAGRGTDTQY
TRBV27,NA,TRBJ1-2,ASKDRVSGTSGYT
TRBV20-1,few,TRBJ2-6,SAGAVGGANVLT
TRBV9,NA,TRBJ2-2,ASSVGQNANTGELF
TRBV20-1,NA,TRBJ2-3,SAQKEVGAGRTDTQY
TRBV7-9,few,NA,ASITTGTSAIEQY
TRBV6-6,NA,TRBJ1-2,ASSQTGHYT
TRBV20-1,NA,NA,SAATSETQY
TRBV15,NA,NA,ATSVEKTQY
TRBV5-1,NA,TRBJ1-2,ASSSPLGTAPDGYT
TRBV21-1,NA,TRBJ1-1,AGQSRENTEAF
TRBV9,few,TRBJ2-5,ASSVDLETQY
TRBV29-1,few,TRBJ2-3,SVAGSPTDTQY
TRBV7-2,NA,TRBJ2-5,ASSPTSEETQY
TRBV11-3,once,TRBJ2-1,ASSAGGLAGWEQF